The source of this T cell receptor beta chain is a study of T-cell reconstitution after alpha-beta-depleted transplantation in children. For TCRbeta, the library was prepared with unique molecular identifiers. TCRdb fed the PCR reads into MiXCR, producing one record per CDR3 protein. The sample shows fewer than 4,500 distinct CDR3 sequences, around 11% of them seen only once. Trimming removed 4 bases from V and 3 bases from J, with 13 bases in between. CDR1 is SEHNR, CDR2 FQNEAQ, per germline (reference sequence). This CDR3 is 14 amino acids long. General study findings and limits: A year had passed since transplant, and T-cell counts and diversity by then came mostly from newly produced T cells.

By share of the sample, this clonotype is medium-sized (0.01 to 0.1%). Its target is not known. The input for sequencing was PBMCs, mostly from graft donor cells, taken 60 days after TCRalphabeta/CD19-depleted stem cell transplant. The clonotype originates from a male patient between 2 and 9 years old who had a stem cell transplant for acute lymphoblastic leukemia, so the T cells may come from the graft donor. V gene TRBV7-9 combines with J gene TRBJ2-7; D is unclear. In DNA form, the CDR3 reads TGTGCCAGCAGCTCCCAGTTCACGCTCTACGAGCAGTACTTC. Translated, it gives CASSSQFTLYEQYF.